Listed below are T cell receptor beta chains from one sample, sequenced in a study of cytomegalovirus exposure and HLA in healthy donors. Method: immunoSEQ multiplex PCR; TCRdb's copy keeps in-frame clones and lacks some. The repertoire includes over 150,000 clones, less than 85% of them detected once, and more than 3.5% sits in the top ten. The sequencing input was PBMCs. The origin of the receptors is a man aged 40-49 years in good health and CMV-seronegative. CDR3s include the opening cysteine and the closing phenylalanine or tryptophan. The order of the fields is V gene, D gene, J gene, clone size, CDR3 protein. D genes are given only for firm matches. Clone sizes are given selectively: once, few, many, or a class where the clone is expanded.

V gene: TRBV2; D gene: TRBD1; J gene: TRBJ2-7; clone size: -; CDR3 protein: CASRDRDRWYEQYF
V gene: TRBV6-1; D gene: TRBD2; J gene: TRBJ2-3; clone size: once; CDR3 protein: CASRGLEDADTQYF
V gene: TRBV7-9; D gene: -; J gene: TRBJ2-3; clone size: -; CDR3 protein: CASSLTGGAERGRGQYF
V gene: TRBV4-1; D gene: TRBD2; J gene: TRBJ2-7; clone size: -; CDR3 protein: CASSQEKVTSGDEQYF
V gene: TRBV10-3; D gene: TRBD1; J gene: TRBJ2-2; clone size: few; CDR3 protein: CAISGDRETGELFF
V gene: TRBV28; D gene: -; J gene: TRBJ1-1; clone size: -; CDR3 protein: CASSLPGTRETEAFF
V gene: TRBV6-1; D gene: TRBD1; J gene: TRBJ1-2; clone size: -; CDR3 protein: CASRDSANYGYTF
V gene: TRBV9; D gene: -; J gene: TRBJ2-1; clone size: few; CDR3 protein: CASSPLARNEQFF
V gene: TRBV28; D gene: TRBD1; J gene: TRBJ2-1; clone size: -; CDR3 protein: CASRTGAKQFF
V gene: TRBV5-4; D gene: TRBD1; J gene: -; clone size: -; CDR3 protein: CASSLTRTGGASEQYF
V gene: TRBV5-1; D gene: -; J gene: TRBJ1-6; clone size: -; CDR3 protein: CASSLVRNNSPLHF
V gene: TRBV30; D gene: -; J gene: TRBJ2-6; clone size: -; CDR3 protein: CAWRGGGTGANVLTF
V gene: TRBV5-1; D gene: -; J gene: TRBJ2-5; clone size: once; CDR3 protein: CASRVREETQYF
V gene: TRBV12-5; D gene: TRBD1; J gene: TRBJ2-2; clone size: -; CDR3 protein: CASGSTGGANTGELFF
V gene: TRBV10-2; D gene: -; J gene: TRBJ1-1; clone size: -; CDR3 protein: CASSDEGRPEAFF
V gene: TRBV20-1; D gene: -; J gene: TRBJ1-2; clone size: once; CDR3 protein: CSAPTGYGYTF
V gene: TRBV9; D gene: -; J gene: TRBJ2-7; clone size: few; CDR3 protein: CASSTGRGNYEQYF
V gene: TRBV5-6; D gene: -; J gene: TRBJ2-7; clone size: -; CDR3 protein: CASSFRNSYEQYF
V gene: TRBV5-1; D gene: -; J gene: TRBJ2-4; clone size: -; CDR3 protein: CASSLGGENIQYF
V gene: TRBV14; D gene: TRBD1; J gene: TRBJ2-1; clone size: -; CDR3 protein: CASSQVGQGLRNEQFF
V gene: TRBV5-1; D gene: -; J gene: TRBJ2-2; clone size: once; CDR3 protein: CASSLGAGITGELFF
V gene: TRBV19; D gene: -; J gene: TRBJ2-4; clone size: -; CDR3 protein: CASSMGVGRSKNIQYF
V gene: TRBV4-2; D gene: -; J gene: TRBJ1-6; clone size: -; CDR3 protein: CASSQESTKNSPLHF
V gene: TRBV5-4; D gene: TRBD1; J gene: TRBJ1-4; clone size: -; CDR3 protein: CASSGGQGTTYKNEKLFF
V gene: TRBV18; D gene: TRBD2; J gene: TRBJ2-2; clone size: -; CDR3 protein: CASSPKPPSGGVTGELFF
V gene: TRBV4-1; D gene: -; J gene: TRBJ2-5; clone size: -; CDR3 protein: CASSQVGGRETQYF
V gene: TRBV7-2; D gene: TRBD2; J gene: TRBJ2-5; clone size: -; CDR3 protein: CASSLVSAGETQYF
V gene: TRBV19; D gene: -; J gene: TRBJ1-5; clone size: -; CDR3 protein: CASSPTGPNQPQHF
V gene: TRBV10-3; D gene: -; J gene: TRBJ1-3; clone size: -; CDR3 protein: CATWRAEGSGNTIYF
V gene: TRBV5-1; D gene: TRBD1; J gene: TRBJ2-1; clone size: -; CDR3 protein: CASSPTGVGNEQFF
V gene: TRBV30; D gene: TRBD2; J gene: TRBJ2-1; clone size: -; CDR3 protein: CAWSMGGGEDEQFF
V gene: TRBV6-5; D gene: -; J gene: TRBJ1-1; clone size: few; CDR3 protein: CASSRALGHTEAFF
V gene: TRBV19; D gene: TRBD2; J gene: TRBJ2-1; clone size: -; CDR3 protein: CASSIGRGGHKEQFF
V gene: TRBV27; D gene: -; J gene: TRBJ2-3; clone size: -; CDR3 protein: CASSLSSAGARGDTQYF
V gene: TRBV28; D gene: TRBD1; J gene: TRBJ1-2; clone size: -; CDR3 protein: CASSDRAYGYTF
V gene: TRBV7-8; D gene: -; J gene: TRBJ1-1; clone size: -; CDR3 protein: CASSWDSRGEAFF
V gene: TRBV11-3; D gene: TRBD2; J gene: TRBJ2-5; clone size: -; CDR3 protein: CASSLGRGGNQETQYF
V gene: TRBV9; D gene: TRBD2; J gene: TRBJ2-5; clone size: -; CDR3 protein: CASSGGTSGGGYQETQYF
V gene: TRBV7-2; D gene: -; J gene: TRBJ1-2; clone size: -; CDR3 protein: CASSSLARGHGYTF
V gene: TRBV4-2; D gene: TRBD2; J gene: TRBJ2-1; clone size: few; CDR3 protein: CASSPGGRGGRNEQFF
V gene: TRBV2; D gene: -; J gene: TRBJ1-2; clone size: -; CDR3 protein: CASSLGDTGYTF
V gene: TRBV7-3; D gene: -; J gene: TRBJ1-1; clone size: -; CDR3 protein: CASAAGTTEAFF